This T cell receptor beta chain was observed in a study of response to subunit inactivated influenza vaccine. Whole-study findings and limits: A suggestion made by the authors is that each seasonal influenza vaccination recruits few new T cells.

TCRdb reprocessed the RT-PCR reads via MiXCR and lists one record per CDR3 protein. Of about 780,000 distinct CDR3 sequences listed, about a fifth are singletons. The CDR3 runs 17 residues. Looked up from germline, CDR1 is LGHNA and CDR2 is YSLEER. V dropped 0 bases and J dropped 2 bases, with 13 bases sitting between them. This clonotype was detected many times. The antigen is not known. This receptor was identified in a man between 45 and 60 years old who received an inactivated influenza vaccine. This chain links TRBV4-3 with TRBJ2-2; D tentatively fits TRBD1 or TRBD2 (6 bases each). Here the sequenced sample was PBMCs from blood, taken more than 4 days after vaccination. CDR3 amino acids: CASSQDLGGGNTGELFF. In DNA, the CDR3 is TGCGCCAGCAGCCAAGATCTAGGGGGAGGAAACACCGGGGAGCTGTTTTTT.